This TCR beta chain came from a study of blood T cell repertoires in COVID-19. The trim removed 0 bases at V and 0 bases at J, leaving 11 bases unmatched. This CDR3 is 20 amino acids long. Germline V lookup: CDR1 LGHDT, CDR2 YNNKEL (reference sequence). Sequencing used immunoSEQ multiplex PCR; TCRdb keeps in-frame clones, though not all of them. The sample includes just over 45,000 clones, about nine tenths of them seen just once. This clone was observed a few times. The chain employs TRBV3-1 (or the pseudogene TRBV3-2) and TRBJ2-6, with TRBD1 identical over 7 bases. The sequenced sample was peripheral blood. The TCR was taken from a human donor in a cohort sampled during active COVID-19. Written as DNA, the CDR3 is TGTGCCAGCAGCCAAGATTTCCACAGGGGAAAGGGCTCTGGGGCCAACGTCCTGACTTTC. Translation: CASSQDFHRGKGSGANVLTF.